This T cell receptor beta chain was identified in a study of early T cells in non-severe SARS-CoV-2 infection (dated by TCRdb to the early 2020s). The study in broad terms: Because TCR sequencing was done on bulk RNA from unsorted whole blood, the alpha and beta chains could not be paired.

A case-control design nested within a healthcare worker cohort in London, UK, was used, with weekly nasopharyngeal swab PCR tests and blood sampling performed. Between 23 and 31 March 2020, the week of the UK lockdown, healthcare workers were enrolled and then followed up weekly for as long as 16 weeks. Library construction relied on 5' RACE. The sequencer was a NextSeq 500. Unique molecular identifiers were attached to individual cDNA molecules in the TCR library protocol so that sequencing error and PCR bias could be corrected. TCR alpha and beta chains were both sequenced, and the abundances of alpha and beta sequences in each sample were closely correlated with each other. For the original study's pipeline: Decombinator V4 was used to perform V gene, J gene and CDR3 annotation of TCR sequences. Expanded TCRs were defined as changing significantly between any two time points under a Poisson model with p below 0.0001. TCR abundances were normalised to the total number of TCRs sequenced per sample and expressed as counts per million. MAIT TCRs were defined by TRAV1-2 paired with TRAJ12, TRAJ20 or TRAJ33, and iNKT TCRs by TRAV10 paired with TRAJ18. A search of VDJdb, accessed on 1 November 2021, was run for TCRs annotated to CMV, EBV and SARS-CoV-2, with TCRs annotated for multiple antigens excluded. TCRdb reprocessing: public reads trimmed at Q25 with fastp, clones called with MiXCR, in-frame beta chains kept. Rows with a matching CDR3 protein are joined into one entry that keeps the most common DNA and genes. None of the V and J calls come from the authors' own analysis; TCRdb made them. The sample yields 60,000 to 70,000 distinct CDR3 sequences; approximately 9.1% were counted once. The ten most abundant clones make up approximately 3% of the sample.

The germline V gene yields MNHEY for CDR1 and SVGAGI for CDR2. V lost 2 bases and J lost 4 bases; the stretch between them is 8 bases long. The CDR3 runs 14 amino acids, cysteine and phenylalanine included. The entry retains the CDR3 DNA only, 42 bases that are in frame from base 1. This clonotype has only a few counts. Its antigen is currently not known. No per-base quality is available; no much larger clone lies one base away. Overall study outcomes, separate from this receptor: VDJdb matching was skewed toward anti-spike CD8 responses, so virus-specific expansions were likely underestimated and private and CD4 specificities were missed.

The sequence was obtained from an adult who was a healthcare worker with PCR-confirmed SARS-CoV-2 infection or an uninfected control (not recorded which). Input material: whole blood. The receptor chain draws on TRBV6-5 and TRBJ1-4; the D gene is unclear. The CDR3 corresponds to CASSYGQDNEKLFF. The DNA is TGTGCCAGCAGTTACGGGCAGGATAATGAAAAACTGTTTTTT.